This is a list of T cell receptor beta chains from one sample in a study of blood T cell repertoires in COVID-19. Method: immunoSEQ multiplex PCR; TCRdb's copy keeps in-frame clones and lacks some. The sample yields under 150,000 clones, 85% seen once. Sample: peripheral blood. These receptors all stem from a human donor in a cohort sampled during active COVID-19. CDR3s include the opening cysteine and the closing phenylalanine or tryptophan. The D gene is left open where the match is weak. Rows may omit the clone size; those that give it use once, few, many or a size class.

v_gene: TRBV6-5
j_gene: TRBJ2-3
abundance: .
d_gene: TRBD2
CDR3aa: CASRRLARADTQYF
CDR3nt: TGTGCCAGCAGACGACTAGCGCGGGCAGATACGCAGTATTTT

v_gene: TRBV6-1
j_gene: TRBJ1-3
abundance: .
d_gene: .
CDR3aa: CASSASGLASGNTIYF
CDR3nt: TGTGCCAGCAGTGCCTCCGGGCTAGCGAGTGGAAACACCATATATTTT

v_gene: TRBV5-4
j_gene: TRBJ2-5
abundance: once
d_gene: .
CDR3aa: CASSLDRQETQYF
CDR3nt: TGTGCCAGCAGCTTGGACAGACAAGAGACCCAGTACTTC

v_gene: TRBV15
j_gene: TRBJ1-3
abundance: .
d_gene: .
CDR3aa: CATSNRRGGPGNTIYF
CDR3nt: TGTGCCACCAGCAACCGGCGGGGGGGTCCTGGAAACACCATATATTTT

v_gene: TRBV2
j_gene: TRBJ1-6
abundance: .
d_gene: .
CDR3aa: CASSTEPKGESLHF
CDR3nt: TGTGCCAGCAGTACTGAACCCAAAGGAGAGTCCCTCCACTTT

v_gene: TRBV6-2/TRBV6-3
j_gene: TRBJ1-5
abundance: .
d_gene: .
CDR3aa: CASSRLDQPQHF
CDR3nt: TGTGCCAGCAGCCGCCTAGATCAGCCCCAGCATTTT

v_gene: TRBV7-2
j_gene: TRBJ2-7
abundance: .
d_gene: .
CDR3aa: CASSPSSYEQYF
CDR3nt: TGTGCCAGCAGCCCGAGCTCCTACGAGCAGTACTTC

v_gene: TRBV28
j_gene: TRBJ1-2
abundance: .
d_gene: TRBD1
CDR3aa: CASSPTGGLNYGYTF
CDR3nt: TGTGCCAGCAGTCCGACAGGGGGCCTGAACTATGGCTACACCTTC

v_gene: TRBV7-7
j_gene: TRBJ1-4
abundance: .
d_gene: TRBD1
CDR3aa: CASSPGRPNRGGEKLFF
CDR3nt: TGTGCCAGCAGCCCGGGCAGGCCCAACAGGGGTGGTGAAAAACTGTTTTTT

v_gene: TRBV28
j_gene: TRBJ1-3
abundance: .
d_gene: .
CDR3aa: CASRRDELNTIYF
CDR3nt: TGTGCCAGCAGACGCGATGAGTTGAACACCATATATTTT